This T cell receptor beta chain was identified in a study of technical replicates of blood from a handful of donors. The data were produced by immunoSEQ multiplex PCR, yet TCRdb's version contains in-frame clones alone and is incomplete. Seen here are 75,000 to 95,000 clones, just over 90% observed once, and the top ten hold 0.27%. The sequence derives from a human donor in good health. Material: T cells isolated from PBMCs.

The CDR3 coding sequence is TGTGCCAGCAGTAACCGGGACACCCGAGGTGAAAAACTGTTTTTT. Translating it yields CASSNRDTRGEKLFF. The chain employs TRBV11-2 and TRBJ1-4, with a tentative D call TRBD1 (6 bases). The germline V and J ends were trimmed by 6 bases and 7 bases, with 18 bases remaining between them. The CDR3 contains 15 residues. Germline V gene lookup returns CDR1 SGHAT and CDR2 FQNNGV.